The next 18 T cell receptor beta chains were all read from a single sample in a study of stem cell transplantation in POMP-related autoinflammatory disease. Assay: immunoSEQ multiplex PCR; the TCRdb copy retains only in-frame clones and omits some. The table includes about 26,000 clones, 82% detected once. Sequenced material: CD4+ T cells from PBMCs, taken before stem cell transplantation. The receptors shown here come from a human donor with POMP-related autoinflammation and immune dysregulation (PRAID).

This sequence joins TRBV7-9 and TRBJ2-2; D ambiguous. Germline V gene data show CDR1 as SEHNR and CDR2 as FQNEAQ (reference sequence). V was pared by 6 bases and J by 0 bases, with 14 bases between. There are 16 residues in the CDR3. CDR3 amino acids: CASRIRESANTGELFF. CDR3 coding DNA: TGTGCCAGCAGAATCCGAGAGTCCGCGAACACCGGGGAGCTGTTTTTT.

The chain carries TRBV2 and TRBJ2-1, with unresolved D. Germline V gene sequence: CDR1 SNHLY, CDR2 FYNNEI. Trimming pared 2 bases from V and 10 bases from J, leaving 9 bases between. The CDR3 has 12 amino acids. The CDR3 DNA reads TGTGCCAGCAGTGAATCAAGGGCAGAGCAGTTCTTC. Its protein product is CASSESRAEQFF.

V is TRBV10-3 and J is TRBJ2-7, with TRBD2 matching 7 bases. This CDR3 is built from 21 residues. The trim removed 4 bases at V and 7 bases at J, leaving 31 bases unmatched. The V gene's germline CDR1 is ENHRY and CDR2 SYGVKD. The chain's CDR3 is CAISVTPTSPSWLMSSGEQYF. The CDR3 region has the DNA TGTGCCATCAGTGTTACTCCGACTAGCCCCTCATGGCTTATGTCTTCGGGGGAGCAGTACTTC.

This clone was detected only a few times. This chain links TRBV5-5 with TRBJ2-5, with 8 bases identical to TRBD2. Trimming removed 0 bases from V and 5 bases from J; junction bases left unmatched: 9. The CDR3 has 16 amino acids. From germline, CDR1 is SGHKS and CDR2 YYEKEE (reference sequence). The CDR3 DNA sequence: TGTGCCAGCAGCTTGGCCGGGAGGGGGTTGTGGGAGACCCAGTACTTC. Translation: CASSLAGRGLWETQYF.

The rearrangement joins TRBV30 to TRBJ2-1, with a tentative D call TRBD2 (5 bases). Between the trimmed V and J ends, which lost 7 bases and 0 bases, there was a span of 16 bases. The CDR3 is made up of 15 amino acids. Germline CDR1 GTSNPN, CDR2 SVGIG (reference sequence). The CDR3 DNA follows: TGTGCCTCTCTAGCTCGCGTGAGCTCCTACAATGAGCAGTTCTTC. Its protein product is CASLARVSSYNEQFF.

J is TRBJ1-2 and V is TRBV30, with D unresolved. Per germline, CDR1 GTSNPN and CDR2 SVGIG (reference sequence). This CDR3 has 13 amino acids. Trimming took off 0 bases at V and 8 bases at J, with 13 bases between the two ends. Here the CDR3 reads CAWSVLGKVGYTF. CDR3 nucleotides: TGTGCCTGGAGTGTACTGGGGAAGGTGGGCTACACCTTC.

The chain combines TRBV7-9 with TRBJ2-1; TRBD2 matches at 8 bases. Per the germline V gene, CDR1 is SEHNR and CDR2 is FQNEAQ (reference sequence). V was clipped by 5 bases and J by 5 bases; unmatched bases: 5. The CDR3 is 14 amino acids. Here the CDR3 reads CASSIPGGHNEQFF. DNA of the CDR3: TGTGCCAGCAGCATCCCGGGGGGGCACAATGAGCAGTTCTTC.

This rearrangement joins TRBV6-6 to TRBJ1-1, with 9 positions matching TRBD1. The J segment lost 0 bases and the V segment lost 5 bases, leaving 4 bases of the junction unmatched. The germline V gene encodes CDR1 MNHNY and CDR2 SVGAGI (reference sequence). This CDR3 has 15 amino acids. CDR3 sequence reads: CASSTTGGVNTEAFF. CDR3 nucleotide sequence: TGTGCCAGCAGTACCACAGGGGGCGTGAACACTGAAGCTTTCTTT.

This chain joins TRBV10-3 and TRBJ2-1; D is uncertain. Germline assignment: CDR1 ENHRY and CDR2 SYGVKD. This CDR3 has 15 residues. Trimming took 2 bases from V and 8 from J, leaving 16 bases between them. The CDR3 DNA reads as TGTGCCATCAGTGAGGATGGCCGATTGACGGATGAGCAGTTCTTC. It yields the protein CAISEDGRLTDEQFF.

In its sample, this clone was seen once. V usage is TRBV30 and J usage is TRBJ1-2, with 12 bases fitting TRBD1. This CDR3 spans 17 amino acids. Trimming at V came to 2 bases and at J to 1 base, leaving 8 bases not matched to a gene. Per the germline V gene, CDR1 is GTSNPN and CDR2 is SVGIG (reference sequence). CDR3 sequence: CAWSWGQGATLNYGYTF. CDR3 nucleotides: TGTGCCTGGAGTTGGGGACAGGGGGCTACCCTTAACTATGGCTACACCTTC.

V usage is TRBV5-1 and J usage is TRBJ1-4, with D perhaps TRBD1 (5 bases). In germline, CDR1 is SGHRS, CDR2 YFSETQ. The CDR3 consists of 15 residues. V lost 3 bases and J lost 7, with 16 bases in between. CDR3 DNA: TGCGCCAGCAGCTCCGGGGTGGGGGAGGGTGAAAAACTGTTTTTT. This translates into CASSSGVGEGEKLFF.

The rearrangement uses TRBV6-1 and TRBJ1-5, with D maybe TRBD1 (6 bases). Trimming removed 4 bases from V and 9 bases from J, with 22 bases in between. Germline V gene data show CDR1 as MNHNS and CDR2 as SASEGT. This CDR3 is built from 16 residues. The CDR3 coding sequence is TGTGCCAGCAGTGCCGTCTCAGGGGAGGCGGTTTGGCCCCAGCATTTT. Encoded protein: CASSAVSGEAVWPQHF.

The chain combines TRBV19 with TRBJ1-6; D not certain. V shed 6 bases and J shed 11 bases, with 17 bases lying between them. In germline, CDR1 is LNHDA, CDR2 SQIVND (reference sequence). The CDR3 is 14 amino acids. The CDR3 DNA follows: TGTGCCAGTAGCAACCCGGGTCCTTTTCCACCCCTCCACTTT. Translation: CASSNPGPFPPLHF.

In this sample, this clone turned up once. This rearrangement joins TRBV18 to TRBJ1-1, with D unclear. This CDR3 comprises 14 residues. Trimming pared 3 bases from V and 1 base from J, leaving 9 bases between. Germline CDR1 KGHSH, CDR2 LQKENI. CDR3: CASSPSDGNTEAFF. CDR3 DNA sequence: TGTGCCAGCTCACCGTCGGATGGGAACACTGAAGCTTTCTTT.

This chain links TRBV13 with TRBJ1-6, with D possibly TRBD1 on 5 matching bases. This CDR3 has 15 residues. The V gene lost 1 base and the J gene lost 9 bases, with 13 bases spanning the gap. Germline values: CDR1 PRHDT, CDR2 FYEKMQ (reference sequence). CDR3 loop: CASSLVTGVGSPLHF. The CDR3 nucleotides are TGTGCCAGCAGCTTAGTCACGGGGGTAGGTTCACCCCTCCACTTT.

This clone appeared once. V gene TRBV11-2 combines with J gene TRBJ2-3, with D unresolved. This CDR3 has 13 amino acids. Trimming removed 0 bases from V and 13 bases from J, with 14 bases in between. Germline CDR1 SGHAT, CDR2 FQNNGV. CDR3 nucleotide sequence: TGTGCCAGCAGCTTAGATCCCCAAATACGGGAGTATTTT. This encodes CASSLDPQIREYF.

V gene TRBV9 combines with J gene TRBJ2-1; 10 positions agree with TRBD2. Germline V gene lookup returns CDR1 SGDLS and CDR2 YYNGEE. The CDR3 is 15 residues long. V dropped 5 bases and J dropped 3; count of bases not matched to a gene: 5. As DNA, the CDR3 is TGTGCCAGCAGAGCTAGCGGGGGATTCTACAATGAGCAGTTCTTC. Protein product: CASRASGGFYNEQFF.

The chain couples TRBV7-9 to TRBJ1-2; no definite D call. V was trimmed by 4 bases and J by 4 bases, leaving 7 bases between them. The CDR3 is 12 amino acids. CDR1 is SEHNR, CDR2 FQNEAQ, per germline (reference sequence). This CDR3 is CASSYTGYGYTF. CDR3 nucleotide sequence: TGTGCCAGCAGCTATACCGGCTATGGCTACACCTTC.